This T cell receptor (beta chain) was sequenced in a study of T cell repertoires in cytomegalovirus infection. The overall study: An indication of both CMV infection and matching HLA type came from public TCR beta signatures.

Study-wide results and caveats: CMV-specific TCR beta clonotypes restricted by HLA-C dominated the ex vivo response. Cumulative public TCR beta family frequency identified CMV carriers with the relevant HLA.

TCRdb passed the reads through MiXCR, listing each CDR3 protein once. The table records 150,000 to 200,000 distinct CDR3 sequences, about 15% of them present only once. In the case of this clonotype: What it binds is unknown.

This CDR3 is built from 13 residues. CDR1 is SNHLY, CDR2 FYNNEI, per germline. V dropped 6 bases and J dropped 6 bases, with 13 bases sitting between them. The V and J genes are TRBV2 and TRBJ2-3, with D maybe TRBD1 (6 bases). Sequencing was carried out using PBMCs. The TCR originated in a human donor in good health (CMV status not recorded). Some clones in this sample may be carry-over from other donors' samples. This CDR3 is CASRDREWDTQYF. The CDR3 bases are TGTGCCAGCAGGGACAGAGAGTGGGATACGCAGTATTTT.